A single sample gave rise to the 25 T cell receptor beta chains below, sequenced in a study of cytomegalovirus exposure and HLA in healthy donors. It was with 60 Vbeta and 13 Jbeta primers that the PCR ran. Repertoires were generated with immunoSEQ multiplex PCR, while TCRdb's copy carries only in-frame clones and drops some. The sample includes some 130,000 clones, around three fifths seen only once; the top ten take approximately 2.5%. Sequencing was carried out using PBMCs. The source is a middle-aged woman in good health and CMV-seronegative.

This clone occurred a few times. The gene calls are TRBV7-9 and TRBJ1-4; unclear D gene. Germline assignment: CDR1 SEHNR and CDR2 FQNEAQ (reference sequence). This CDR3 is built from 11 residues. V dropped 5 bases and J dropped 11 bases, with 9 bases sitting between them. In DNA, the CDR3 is TGTGCCAGCAGCCAAGAACGGAAACTGTTTTTT. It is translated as CASSQERKLFF.

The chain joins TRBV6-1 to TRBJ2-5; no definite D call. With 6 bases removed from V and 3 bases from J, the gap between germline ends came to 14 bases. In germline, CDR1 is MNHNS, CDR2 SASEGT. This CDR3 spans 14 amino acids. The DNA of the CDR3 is TGTGCCAGCAGAGCCCGACAATTCGAAGAGACCCAGTACTTC. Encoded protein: CASRARQFEETQYF.

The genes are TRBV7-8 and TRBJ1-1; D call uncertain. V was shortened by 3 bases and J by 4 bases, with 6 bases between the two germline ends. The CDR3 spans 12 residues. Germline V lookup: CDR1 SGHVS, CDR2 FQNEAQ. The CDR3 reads CASSFPGTEAFF. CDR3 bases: TGTGCCAGCAGCTTTCCAGGCACTGAAGCTTTCTTT.

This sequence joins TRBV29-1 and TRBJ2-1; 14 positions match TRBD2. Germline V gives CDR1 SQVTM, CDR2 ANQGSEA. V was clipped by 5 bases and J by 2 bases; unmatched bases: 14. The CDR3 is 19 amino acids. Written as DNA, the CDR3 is TGCAGCGTTCCCCCCCGCCCGGGACTAGCGGGGGCTACCTACAATGAGCAGTTCTTC. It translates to CSVPPRPGLAGATYNEQFF.

The CDR3 here is CASSSRMTGRYYEQYF. The DNA of the CDR3 is TGTGCCAGCAGCTCCCGTATGACAGGGCGATACTACGAGCAGTACTTC. V gene TRBV5-8 combines with J gene TRBJ2-7, with 7 bases lining up with TRBD1. The V and J ends lost 3 bases and 3 bases, in that order; junction bases with no gene match: 12. Germline CDR1 SGHTS, CDR2 YDEGEE. There are 16 residues in the CDR3.

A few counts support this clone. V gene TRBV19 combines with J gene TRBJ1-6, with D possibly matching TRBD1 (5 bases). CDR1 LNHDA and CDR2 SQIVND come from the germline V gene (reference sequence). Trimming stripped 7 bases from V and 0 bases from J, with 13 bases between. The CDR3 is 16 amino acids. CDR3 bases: TGTGCCAGTACCTTAGGGGTTCGCTCCTATAATTCACCCCTCCACTTT. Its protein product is CASTLGVRSYNSPLHF.

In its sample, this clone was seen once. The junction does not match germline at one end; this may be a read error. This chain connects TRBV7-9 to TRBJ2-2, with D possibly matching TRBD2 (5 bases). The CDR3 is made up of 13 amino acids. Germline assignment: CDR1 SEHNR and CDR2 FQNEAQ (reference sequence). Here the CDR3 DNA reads TGTTCCAGCCATATTGGAGGCACCGGGGAGCTGTTTTTT. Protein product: CSSHIGGTGELFF.

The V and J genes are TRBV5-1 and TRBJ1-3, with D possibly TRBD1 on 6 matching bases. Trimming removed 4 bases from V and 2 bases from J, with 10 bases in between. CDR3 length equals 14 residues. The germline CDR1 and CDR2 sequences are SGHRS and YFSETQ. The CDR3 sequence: CASSRGGPGNTIYF. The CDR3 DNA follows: TGCGCCAGCAGCAGGGGGGGGCCTGGAAACACCATATATTTT.

CDR3 sequence (DNA): TGTGCCAGCAGCTTAGAGTCTAGTTCGACCGGGGAGCTGTTTTTT. This encodes CASSLESSSTGELFF. The chain couples TRBV7-3 to TRBJ2-2; D gene uncertain. The CDR3 totals 15 residues. Germline CDR1 SGHTA, CDR2 FQGTGA. With 2 bases removed from V and 5 bases from J, the gap between germline ends came to 12 bases.

The CDR3, as DNA: TGTGCCAGCAGTGGCCTGATCGGGACAGGGGAAACCTACAATGAGCAGTTCTTC. As protein: CASSGLIGTGETYNEQFF. This sequence joins TRBV25-1 and TRBJ2-1, with 10 bases that match TRBD1. The CDR3 has 18 amino acids. Germline lookup yields CDR1 MGHDK and CDR2 SYGVNS. V lost 4 bases to trimming and J lost 2 bases; unmatched junction nucleotides: 11.

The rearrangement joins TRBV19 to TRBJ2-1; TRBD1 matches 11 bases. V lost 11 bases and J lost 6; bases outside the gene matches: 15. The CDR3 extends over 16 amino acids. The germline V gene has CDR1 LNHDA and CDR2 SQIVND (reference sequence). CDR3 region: CAVGPWGGQGANEQFF. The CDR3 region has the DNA TGTGCCGTGGGGCCCTGGGGCGGACAGGGGGCCAATGAGCAGTTCTTC.

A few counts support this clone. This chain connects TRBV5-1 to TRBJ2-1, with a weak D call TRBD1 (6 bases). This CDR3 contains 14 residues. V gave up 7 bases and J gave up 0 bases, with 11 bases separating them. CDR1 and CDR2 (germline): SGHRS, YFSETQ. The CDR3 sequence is CASCRDNSYNEQFF. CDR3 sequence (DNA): TGCGCCAGCTGCCGGGACAACTCCTACAATGAGCAGTTCTTC.

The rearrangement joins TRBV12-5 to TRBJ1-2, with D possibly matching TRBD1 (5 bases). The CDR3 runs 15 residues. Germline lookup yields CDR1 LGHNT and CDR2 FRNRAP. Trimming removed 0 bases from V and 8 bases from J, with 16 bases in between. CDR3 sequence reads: CASGLVRAGGEGYTF. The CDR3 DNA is TGTGCTAGTGGTTTGGTACGGGCCGGAGGGGAAGGCTACACCTTC.

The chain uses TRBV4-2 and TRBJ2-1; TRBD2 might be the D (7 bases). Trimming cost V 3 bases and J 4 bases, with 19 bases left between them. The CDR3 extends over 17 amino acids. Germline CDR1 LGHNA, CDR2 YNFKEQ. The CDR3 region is CASSHPSEGGGYNEQFF. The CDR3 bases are TGTGCCAGCAGCCACCCCTCCGAAGGGGGGGGGTACAATGAGCAGTTCTTC.

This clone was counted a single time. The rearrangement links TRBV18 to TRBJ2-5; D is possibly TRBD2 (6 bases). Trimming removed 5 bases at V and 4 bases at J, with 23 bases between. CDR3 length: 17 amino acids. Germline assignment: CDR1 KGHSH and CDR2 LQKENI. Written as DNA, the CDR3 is TGTGCCAGCTCATCTAGCGCCGGGCAGGGCGGTATAGAGACCCAGTACTTC. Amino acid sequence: CASSSSAGQGGIETQYF. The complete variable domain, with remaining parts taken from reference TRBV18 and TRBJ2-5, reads NAGVMQNPRHLVRRRGQEARLRCSPMKGHSHVYWYRQLPEEGLKFMVYLQKENIIDESGMPKERFSAEFPKEGPSILRIQQVVRGDSAAYFCASSSSAGQGGIETQYFGPGTRLLVL.

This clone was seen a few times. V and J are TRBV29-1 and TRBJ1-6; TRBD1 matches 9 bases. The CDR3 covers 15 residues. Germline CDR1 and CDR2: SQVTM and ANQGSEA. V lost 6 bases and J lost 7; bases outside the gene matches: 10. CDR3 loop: CSVRIGTGMNSPLHF. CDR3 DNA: TGCAGCGTCCGTATAGGGACAGGGATGAATTCACCCCTCCACTTT.

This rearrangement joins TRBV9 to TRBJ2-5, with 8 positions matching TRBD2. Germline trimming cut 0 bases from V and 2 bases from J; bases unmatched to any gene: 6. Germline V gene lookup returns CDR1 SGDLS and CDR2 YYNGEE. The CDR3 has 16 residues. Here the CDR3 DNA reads TGTGCCAGCAGCGTAGGATCGAGCGGGGGTCAAGAGACCCAGTACTTC. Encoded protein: CASSVGSSGGQETQYF. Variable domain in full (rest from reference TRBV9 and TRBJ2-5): DSGVTQTPKHLITATGQRVTLRCSPRSGDLSVYWYQQSLDQGLQFLIQYYNGEERAKGNILERFSAQQFPDLHSELNLSSLELGDSALYFCASSVGSSGGQETQYFGPGTRLLVL.

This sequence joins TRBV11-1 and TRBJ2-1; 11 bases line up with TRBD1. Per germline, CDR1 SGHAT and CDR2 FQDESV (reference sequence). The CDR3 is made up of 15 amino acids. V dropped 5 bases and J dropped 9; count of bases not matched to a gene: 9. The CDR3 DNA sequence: TGTGCCAGCAGCGGGTGGACAGGGGGCGGCGGTGAGCAGTTCTTC. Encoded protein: CASSGWTGGGGEQFF.

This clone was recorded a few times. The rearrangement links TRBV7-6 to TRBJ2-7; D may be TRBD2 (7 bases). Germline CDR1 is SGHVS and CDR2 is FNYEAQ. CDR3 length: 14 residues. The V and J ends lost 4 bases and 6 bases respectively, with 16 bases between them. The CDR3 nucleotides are TGTGCCAGCAGCTCCACCCGGGGGGCGGGCGAGCAGTACTTC. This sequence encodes CASSSTRGAGEQYF.

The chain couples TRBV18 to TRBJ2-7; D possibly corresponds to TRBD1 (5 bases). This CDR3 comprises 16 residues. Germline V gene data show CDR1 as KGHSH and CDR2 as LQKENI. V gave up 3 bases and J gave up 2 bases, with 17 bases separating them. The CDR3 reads CASSPKKGSGTYEQYF. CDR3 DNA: TGTGCCAGCTCACCTAAGAAAGGGTCAGGGACCTACGAGCAGTACTTC.

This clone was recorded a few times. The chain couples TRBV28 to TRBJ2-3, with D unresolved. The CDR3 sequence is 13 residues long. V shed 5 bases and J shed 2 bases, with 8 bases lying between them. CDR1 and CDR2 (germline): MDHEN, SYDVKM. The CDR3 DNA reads TGTGCCAGCAGTCAGCGAGTCACAGATACGCAGTATTTT. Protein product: CASSQRVTDTQYF.

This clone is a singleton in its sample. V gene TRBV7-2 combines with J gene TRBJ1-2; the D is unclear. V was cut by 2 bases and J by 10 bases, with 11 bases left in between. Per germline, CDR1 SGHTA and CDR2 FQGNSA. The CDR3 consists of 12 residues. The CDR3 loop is CASSLSEGDYTF. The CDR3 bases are TGTGCCAGCAGCTTATCCGAGGGCGACTACACCTTC.

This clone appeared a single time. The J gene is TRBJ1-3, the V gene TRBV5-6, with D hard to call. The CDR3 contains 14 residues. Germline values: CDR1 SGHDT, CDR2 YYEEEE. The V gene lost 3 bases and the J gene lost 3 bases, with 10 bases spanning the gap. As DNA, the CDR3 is TGTGCCAGCAGCTCCCTTTTAGATGGAAACACCATATATTTT. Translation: CASSSLLDGNTIYF.

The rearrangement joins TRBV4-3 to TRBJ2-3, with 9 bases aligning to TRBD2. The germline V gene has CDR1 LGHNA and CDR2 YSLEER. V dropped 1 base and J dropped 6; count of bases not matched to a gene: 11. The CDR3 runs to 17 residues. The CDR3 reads CASSQGRTSGRMDTQYF. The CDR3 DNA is TGCGCCAGCAGCCAAGGTAGAACTAGCGGGCGGATGGATACGCAGTATTTT.

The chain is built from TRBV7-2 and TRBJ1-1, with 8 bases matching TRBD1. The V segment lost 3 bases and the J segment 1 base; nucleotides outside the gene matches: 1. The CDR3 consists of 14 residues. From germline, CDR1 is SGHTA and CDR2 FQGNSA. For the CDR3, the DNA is TGTGCCAGCAGCTTTACAGGGGGGAACACTGAAGCTTTCTTT. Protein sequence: CASSFTGGNTEAFF.